This is a list of T cell receptor beta chains from one sample in a study of shared clonotypes between healthy human individuals. Libraries were prepared by immunoSEQ multiplex PCR; TCRdb keeps only in-frame clonotypes and omits some of them. The table records 2 million to 2.5 million clones, roughly 90% of them present only once. Source material: naive CD4+ T cells from PBMCs. These receptor sequences come from a man younger than 35 in good health. Some clones in this sample may be carry-over from other donors' samples. CDR3s include the opening cysteine and the closing phenylalanine or tryptophan. D genes are given only for firm matches. Part of the rows lack a size; the others show once, few, many or a class for expanded clones.

d_call | j_call | v_call | clone_size | cdr3_aa | cdr3_nt
NA | TRBJ1-1 | TRBV18 | NA | CASSSGGQDTEAFF | TGTGCCAGCTCATCGGGGGGGCAGGACACTGAAGCTTTCTTT
NA | TRBJ1-5 | TRBV27 | NA | CASSLRRQQPQHF | TGTGCCAGCAGTTTGCGACGACAGCAGCCCCAGCATTTT
NA | TRBJ1-2 | TRBV29-1 | NA | CSVESSLGYGYTF | TGCAGCGTTGAATCGTCCCTTGGATATGGCTACACCTTC
TRBD2 | TRBJ2-5 | TRBV11-2 | NA | CASSLVLAGIETQYF | TGTGCCAGCAGCTTGGTACTAGCGGGTATAGAGACCCAGTACTTC
NA | TRBJ2-3 | TRBV10-3 | NA | CAISEGLEGDTQYF | TGTGCCATCAGTGAGGGGTTAGAAGGGGATACGCAGTATTTT
TRBD2 | TRBJ2-1 | TRBV7-3 | once | CASSAPGTSGIDEQFF | TGTGCCAGCAGCGCACCCGGGACTAGCGGGATCGATGAGCAGTTCTTC
NA | TRBJ1-5 | TRBV20-1 | NA | CSASGEQPQHF | TGCAGTGCCAGCGGGGAGCAGCCCCAGCATTTT
NA | TRBJ2-3 | TRBV21-1 | once | CASAECPGQWTDTQYF | TGTGCCAGCGCCGAATGCCCGGGACAGTGGACAGATACGCAGTATTTT
TRBD1 | TRBJ1-3 | TRBV28 | NA | CASNPTGVRSGNTIYF | TGTGCCAGCAACCCTACAGGGGTGAGGTCTGGAAACACCATATATTTT
TRBD2 | TRBJ2-7 | TRBV18 | NA | CASSPVASGSSYEQYF | TGTGCCAGCTCACCAGTGGCTAGCGGGAGCTCCTACGAGCAGTACTTC
NA | TRBJ1-2 | TRBV28 | NA | CASSLNLRGRGYTF | TGTGCCAGCAGTTTAAACCTAAGGGGTCGCGGCTACACCTTC
TRBD1 | TRBJ1-1 | TRBV5-1 | NA | CASSLGQGIGEAFF | TGCGCCAGCAGTTTAGGACAGGGGATTGGTGAAGCTTTCTTT
NA | TRBJ2-3 | TRBV5-1 | NA | CASSLSPRASPDTQYF | TGCGCCAGCAGCTTGTCACCAAGGGCTAGCCCAGATACGCAGTATTTT
TRBD2 | TRBJ2-3 | TRBV5-6 | NA | CASSLLPSGTSTDTQYF | TGTGCCAGCAGCTTGTTACCTAGCGGGACTAGCACAGATACGCAGTATTTT
NA | TRBJ2-3 | TRBV7-3 | NA | CASSLGLTSTDTQYF | TGTGCCAGCAGCCTCGGGCTTACTAGCACAGATACGCAGTATTTT
NA | TRBJ2-1 | TRBV11-2 | NA | CASSPRGSAPNEQFF | TGTGCCAGCAGCCCCAGGGGCTCGGCCCCCAATGAGCAGTTCTTC
NA | TRBJ2-2 | TRBV2 | NA | CASREGTGAFTGELFF | TGTGCCAGCAGGGAGGGTACAGGGGCTTTCACCGGGGAGCTGTTTTTT
TRBD1 | TRBJ2-5 | TRBV25-1 | NA | CASSGDSGQETQYF | TGTGCCAGCAGTGGGGACAGTGGGCAAGAGACCCAGTACTTC
NA | TRBJ2-7 | TRBV30 | NA | CAGLSWGLNEQYF | TGTGCCGGACTTTCCTGGGGATTAAACGAGCAGTACTTC
NA | TRBJ1-2 | TRBV18 | NA | CASSPGHRGNYGYTF | TGTGCCAGCTCACCAGGGCATAGGGGGAACTATGGCTACACCTTC
TRBD2 | TRBJ2-1 | TRBV9 | NA | CASSVSTRAGATGEQFF | TGTGCCAGCAGCGTATCGACGCGGGCGGGAGCGACGGGTGAGCAGTTCTTC
NA | TRBJ2-4 | TRBV18 | once | CASSPKDSKQNIQYF | TGTGCCAGCTCACCAAAGGACAGCAAACAAAACATTCAGTACTTC
NA | TRBJ1-2 | TRBV5-4 | NA | CASSLVPGTNYGYTF | TGTGCCAGCAGCTTGGTTCCAGGGACTAACTATGGCTACACCTTC
TRBD1 | TRBJ2-2 | TRBV18 | once | CASSVTGGSTGELFF | TGTGCCAGCTCAGTAACAGGGGGGAGCACCGGGGAGCTGTTTTTT
TRBD2 | TRBJ2-1 | TRBV7-3 | NA | CASSLRLADHNEQFF | TGTGCCAGCAGCTTACGACTAGCGGACCACAATGAGCAGTTCTTC
TRBD1 | TRBJ1-2 | TRBV5-4 | NA | CASSLGQGEGYTF | TGTGCCAGCAGCTTGGGACAGGGGGAAGGCTACACCTTC
NA | TRBJ1-1 | TRBV19 | NA | CASRADRWGTEAFF | TGTGCCAGTAGAGCCGACAGGTGGGGTACTGAAGCTTTCTTT
TRBD1 | TRBJ1-4 | TRBV5-1 | once | CASSLDRGEKLFF | TGCGCCAGCAGCTTGGACAGGGGGGAAAAACTGTTTTTT
NA | TRBJ2-1 | TRBV7-3 | NA | CASSPNLQGDEQFF | TGTGCCAGCAGCCCGAACCTCCAGGGTGATGAGCAGTTCTTC
NA | TRBJ2-6 | TRBV4-1 | NA | CASSGCEEPQSRANVLTF | TGCGCCAGCAGCGGGTGCGAAGAACCACAAAGTCGGGCCAACGTCCTGACTTTC
TRBD1 | TRBJ1-2 | TRBV6-1 | NA | CASSVQGSGYTF | TGTGCCAGCAGTGTACAGGGGAGTGGCTACACCTTC
TRBD2 | TRBJ2-4 | TRBV5-1 | once | CASSPGTSVPAKNIQYF | TGCGCCAGCAGCCCGGGGACTAGCGTCCCAGCCAAAAACATTCAGTACTTC
TRBD1 | TRBJ1-2 | TRBV5-4 | once | CASSRWDSYGYTF | TGTGCCAGCAGCCGATGGGACAGCTATGGCTACACCTTC
NA | TRBJ1-5 | TRBV27 | NA | CASSPPPRVGQPQHF | TGTGCCAGCAGTCCTCCCCCCAGGGTAGGGCAGCCCCAGCATTTT
TRBD2 | TRBJ2-1 | TRBV6-5 | NA | CASSYWGGSDNEQFF | TGTGCCAGCAGTTACTGGGGCGGGAGCGACAATGAGCAGTTCTTC
NA | TRBJ1-5 | TRBV15 | NA | CATSREGNQPQHF | TGTGCCACCAGCAGAGAAGGCAATCAGCCCCAGCATTTT
TRBD2 | TRBJ2-3 | TRBV19 | once | CASSITPLAGKGWTQYF | TGTGCCAGTAGTATTACCCCGCTAGCGGGAAAGGGGTGGACGCAGTATTTT